The T cell receptor (beta chain) under discussion was sequenced for a study of early T cells in non-severe SARS-CoV-2 infection. The J segment lost 1 base and the V segment lost 6 bases, leaving 0 bases of the junction unmatched. In germline, CDR1 is SQVTM, CDR2 ANQGSEA. The CDR3 extends over 11 amino acids. TCRdb re-analysed the 5' RACE reads in MiXCR, keeping a single row per CDR3 protein. The data hold some 66,000 distinct CDR3 sequences, with around 9% observed a single time. This clonotype has a count of ten or more. The V gene is TRBV29-1, the J gene TRBJ2-7, with TRBD1 matching over 7 bases. The sequenced material came from whole blood. The TCR sequence derives from an adult who was a healthcare worker with PCR-confirmed SARS-CoV-2 infection or an uninfected control (not recorded which). This CDR3 reads CSVQGSYEQYF. The CDR3 DNA is TGCAGCGTACAGGGGTCCTACGAGCAGTACTTC.